This entry is about one T cell receptor beta chain. Its antigen is as yet unknown. RNA, once extracted, was reverse transcribed into cDNA for use as the sequencing template. Assay: immunoSEQ multiplex PCR; the TCRdb copy retains only in-frame clones and omits some. This table holds 25,000 or so clones, roughly half found once. The V and J ends lost 0 bases and 6 bases respectively, with 9 bases between them. The CDR3 has 14 amino acids. Germline assignment: CDR1 PRHDT and CDR2 FYEKMQ (reference sequence). This sample was included in a study of CD8+ T cells in alopecia areata. Study-wide points: Sequencing of scalp samples also includes resident alphabeta T cells from normal skin.

Alopecia areata patients gave lesional scalp punch biopsies and peripheral blood samples. The source is a human donor with alopecia areata. This chain connects TRBV13 to TRBJ2-1; D remains ambiguous. Sequenced sample: NKG2D-high CD8+ T cells sorted from blood. The chain's CDR3 is CASSLGSYGNEQFF. Written as DNA, the CDR3 is TGTGCCAGCAGCTTAGGGTCATATGGCAATGAGCAGTTCTTC.